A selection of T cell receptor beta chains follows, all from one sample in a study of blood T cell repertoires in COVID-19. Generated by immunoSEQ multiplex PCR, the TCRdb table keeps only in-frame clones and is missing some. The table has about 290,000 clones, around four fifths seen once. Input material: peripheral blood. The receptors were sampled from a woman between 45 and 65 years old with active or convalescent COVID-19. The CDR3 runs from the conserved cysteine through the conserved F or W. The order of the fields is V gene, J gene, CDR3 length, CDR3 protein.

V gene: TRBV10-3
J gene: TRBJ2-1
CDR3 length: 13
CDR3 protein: CAILGGRSGEQFF

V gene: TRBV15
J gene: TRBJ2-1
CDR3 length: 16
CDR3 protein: CATSSVWGTIGKEQFF

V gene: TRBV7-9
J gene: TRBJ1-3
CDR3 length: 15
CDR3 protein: CASSLGTVSGNTIYF

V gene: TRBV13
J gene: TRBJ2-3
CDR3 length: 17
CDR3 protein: CASSFLAGEVGTDTQYF

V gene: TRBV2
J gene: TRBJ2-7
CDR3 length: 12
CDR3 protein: CASGRGSYEQYF

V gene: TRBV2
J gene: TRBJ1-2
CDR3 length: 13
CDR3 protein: CASSTEARWGYTF

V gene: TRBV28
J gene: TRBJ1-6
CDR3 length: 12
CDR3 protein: CASSPSRGPLHF

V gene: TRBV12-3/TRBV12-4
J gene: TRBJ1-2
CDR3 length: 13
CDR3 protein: CASRLGQGYGYTF

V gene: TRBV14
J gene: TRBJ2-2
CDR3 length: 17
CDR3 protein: CASSQDRWTGVAGELFF

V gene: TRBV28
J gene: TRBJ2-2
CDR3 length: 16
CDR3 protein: CASSFRLETPEGELFF

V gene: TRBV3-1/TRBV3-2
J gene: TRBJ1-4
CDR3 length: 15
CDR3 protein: CASSQDGTVNEKLFF

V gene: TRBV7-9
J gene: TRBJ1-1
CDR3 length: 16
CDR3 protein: CASSLRAGGLLTEAFF

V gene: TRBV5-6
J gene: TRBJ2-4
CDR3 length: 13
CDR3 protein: CASSLEGVPIQYF

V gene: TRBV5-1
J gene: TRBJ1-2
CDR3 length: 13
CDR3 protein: CASSPGTNYGYTF

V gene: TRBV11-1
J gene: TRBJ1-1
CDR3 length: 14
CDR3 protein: CASRFGQENTEAFF

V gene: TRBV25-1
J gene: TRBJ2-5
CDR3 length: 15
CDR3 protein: CASSAPGGPVETQYF

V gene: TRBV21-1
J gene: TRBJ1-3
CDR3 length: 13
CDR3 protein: CASSNPTRNTIYF

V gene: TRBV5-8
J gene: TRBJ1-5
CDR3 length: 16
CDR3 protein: CASSPWGGNSNQPQHF

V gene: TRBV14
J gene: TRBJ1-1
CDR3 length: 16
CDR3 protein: CASSQDGLAGGSEAFF

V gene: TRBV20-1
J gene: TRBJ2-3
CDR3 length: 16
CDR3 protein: CSASPQVSSGTDTQYF

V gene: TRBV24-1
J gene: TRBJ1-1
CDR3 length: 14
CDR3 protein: CATSDLTSRGLAFF